Below, 18 T cell receptor beta chains from the same sample are listed, as sequenced in a study of CD8 T cells in Susac syndrome. Reverse transcription used roughly 0.5 to 1 ug RNA and random hexamers. TCRdb redid the calling of the immunoSEQ multiplex PCR reads with MiXCR, one entry per CDR3 protein. The repertoire holds around 280,000 distinct CDR3 sequences, with roughly 84% as singletons. Sequenced material: CD8+ T cells from PBMCs. The origin of the receptors is a human donor with multiple sclerosis.

The chain recombines TRBV5-4 with TRBJ2-3; a possible D gene is TRBD2 (6 bases). Germline-derived CDR1 and CDR2 are SGHNT and YYREEE (reference sequence). V lost 1 base and J 4 bases, leaving 13 bases between the germline ends. The CDR3 spans 15 residues. The chain's CDR3 is CASSLSTAGPDTQYF. The CDR3 bases are TGTGCCAGCAGCTTGAGTACCGCGGGGCCAGATACGCAGTATTTT.

The chain is built from TRBV9 and TRBJ2-3; 9 bases line up with TRBD2. J was trimmed by 6 bases and V by 0 bases; bases with no gene match: 17. Germline CDR1 reads SGDLS; CDR2 reads YYNGEE. The CDR3 extends over 19 amino acids. The CDR3 spells CASSVGFRGLASREDTQYF. Written as DNA, the CDR3 is TGTGCCAGCAGCGTAGGTTTTAGGGGACTAGCCTCCCGTGAGGATACGCAGTATTTT.

V and J are TRBV9 and TRBJ2-4, with TRBD2 matching 7 bases. V gave up 0 bases and J gave up 3 bases; unmatched junction bases: 0. Germline lookup yields CDR1 SGDLS and CDR2 YYNGEE. This CDR3 comprises 14 residues. CDR3 in DNA: TGTGCCAGCAGCGTAGGGGAGGGCAAAAACATTCAGTACTTC. It specifies CASSVGEGKNIQYF.

The chain is built from TRBV29-1 and TRBJ2-3; D might be TRBD2 (6 bases). The length of the CDR3 is 13 residues. V lost 4 bases and J 8 bases, leaving 16 bases between the germline ends. Germline CDR1 is SQVTM and CDR2 is ANQGSEA. The CDR3 protein is CSVGTGDGGTQYF. The CDR3 DNA reads TGCAGCGTTGGGACGGGAGACGGAGGTACGCAGTATTTT.

The chain uses TRBV19 and TRBJ1-1; TRBD1 aligns across 9 bases. Trimming took 10 bases from V and 5 from J; bases not matched to a gene: 14. CDR3 length equals 15 residues. Per the germline V gene, CDR1 is LNHDA and CDR2 is SQIVND (reference sequence). CDR3 nucleotide sequence: TGTGCCATCCCCGGGACAGGGCCATGGTTGACTGAAGCTTTCTTT. Translation gives CAIPGTGPWLTEAFF.

The chain uses TRBV28 and TRBJ1-1, with D maybe TRBD1 (5 bases). The CDR3 loop spans 18 amino acids. V was shortened by 3 bases and J by 7 bases, with 27 bases between the two germline ends. Germline lookup yields CDR1 MDHEN and CDR2 SYDVKM. CDR3: CASSFLVPGSRVEGEAFF. Here the CDR3 DNA reads TGTGCCAGCAGTTTTTTAGTCCCGGGAAGCAGGGTGGAAGGTGAAGCTTTCTTT.

CDR3 bases: TGTGCCAGCAGCGGAGGGCGGGGAGGTTCCCTCTTTTACAATGAGCAGTTCTTC. It codes for CASSGGRGGSLFYNEQFF. The chain carries TRBV9 and TRBJ2-1; a possible D gene is TRBD2 (6 bases). The V end was cut by 3 bases, the J end by 4 bases, with 23 bases between. The CDR3 runs 18 residues. Germline V gene sequence: CDR1 SGDLS, CDR2 YYNGEE.

The chain has TRBV13 and TRBJ1-1; D gene uncertain. Germline loops: CDR1 PRHDT, CDR2 FYEKMQ (reference sequence). V dropped 7 bases and J dropped 0 bases, with 15 bases sitting between them. The CDR3 spans 15 residues. DNA for the CDR3: TGTGCCAGCACCGACGGAAAGCCTATGAACACTGAAGCTTTCTTT. This translates into CASTDGKPMNTEAFF.

The chain carries TRBV16 and TRBJ1-2; D is unresolved. CDR3 size: 15 residues. Per the germline V gene, CDR1 is KGHSY and CDR2 is FQNENV. V was shortened by 0 bases and J by 4 bases, with 12 bases between the two germline ends. CDR3 sequence: CASSQSTTPPYGYTF. CDR3 sequence (DNA): TGTGCCAGCAGCCAATCAACTACACCTCCCTATGGCTACACCTTC.

The chain employs TRBV20-1 and TRBJ2-1; D remains ambiguous. The CDR3 has 13 residues. Germline-derived CDR1 and CDR2 are DFQATT and SNEGSKA (reference sequence). Trimming pared 3 bases from V and 4 bases from J, leaving 10 bases between. CDR3 bases: TGCAGTGCTAGGAGGAGTGATTACAATGAGCAGTTCTTC. Translated, it gives CSARRSDYNEQFF.

The chain uses TRBV5-5 and TRBJ1-4; 10 nucleotides line up with TRBD1. Germline V gene lookup returns CDR1 SGHKS and CDR2 YYEKEE (reference sequence). CDR3 length: 15 amino acids. V lost 0 bases to trimming and J lost 7 bases; unmatched junction nucleotides: 3. CDR3 coding DNA: TGTGCCAGCAGCTTGGGGACAGGGGGTGGTGAAAAACTGTTTTTT. Translating gives CASSLGTGGGEKLFF.

The chain is built from TRBV6-5 and TRBJ2-3; no reliable D call. This CDR3 region has 15 residues. The V end was cut by 0 bases, the J end by 5 bases, with 12 bases between. Germline assignment: CDR1 MNHEY and CDR2 SVGAGI. Written as DNA, the CDR3 is TGTGCCAGCAGTTACTCACCCAACGACCTAGATACGCAGTATTTT. It codes for CASSYSPNDLDTQYF.

The V and J genes are TRBV7-2 and TRBJ2-1; D not resolved. V was shortened by 2 bases and J by 9 bases, with 5 bases between the two germline ends. The germline V gene has CDR1 SGHTA and CDR2 FQGNSA. This CDR3 is 11 amino acids long. The CDR3 sequence is CASSLTAEQFF. CDR3 sequence (DNA): TGTGCCAGCAGCTTAACAGCTGAGCAGTTCTTC.

This clonotype turned up a few times. The chain carries TRBV6-1 and TRBJ2-5; no clear D gene. Trimming stripped 7 bases from V and 7 bases from J, with 10 bases between. CDR3 length: 11 amino acids. The V gene's germline CDR1 is MNHNS and CDR2 SASEGT. This CDR3 is CASNHPGTQYF. The CDR3 DNA is TGTGCCAGCAATCACCCTGGGACCCAGTACTTC.

This clonotype was detected a few times. The V and J genes are TRBV20-1 and TRBJ2-7; a possible D gene is TRBD2 (6 bases). There are 13 residues in the CDR3. Germline V gives CDR1 DFQATT, CDR2 SNEGSKA (reference sequence). The V end was cut by 6 bases, the J end by 0 bases, with 12 bases between. CDR3 in amino acids: CSALADSSYEQYF. The CDR3 coding sequence is TGCAGTGCCTTAGCGGATAGCTCCTACGAGCAGTACTTC.

The chain recombines TRBV9 with TRBJ2-7; D is perhaps TRBD1 (6 bases). V gave up 4 bases and J gave up 3 bases, with 20 bases separating them. Germline V gene lookup returns CDR1 SGDLS and CDR2 YYNGEE. CDR3 length equals 16 residues. The DNA of the CDR3 is TGTGCCAGCAGCCCACATCGGAGTGGGGGCGACTACGAGCAGTACTTC. It encodes CASSPHRSGGDYEQYF.

The CDR3 coding sequence is TGTGCCAGCAGCATCCACAGGGATGAGCCCAACGAGCAGTACTTC. Its protein product is CASSIHRDEPNEQYF. This rearrangement joins TRBV7-3 to TRBJ2-7, with D tentatively TRBD1 (6 bases). Trimming removed 5 bases from V and 5 bases from J, with 19 bases in between. There are 15 residues in the CDR3. Germline values: CDR1 SGHTA, CDR2 FQGTGA.

V and J are TRBV5-6 and TRBJ1-5, with D unclear. Between the trimmed V and J ends, which lost 3 bases and 5 bases, there was a span of 6 bases. Germline lookup yields CDR1 SGHDT and CDR2 YYEEEE. This CDR3 has 12 amino acids. CDR3 protein: CASSSSDQPQHF. DNA of the CDR3: TGTGCCAGCAGCTCCAGCGATCAGCCCCAGCATTTT.